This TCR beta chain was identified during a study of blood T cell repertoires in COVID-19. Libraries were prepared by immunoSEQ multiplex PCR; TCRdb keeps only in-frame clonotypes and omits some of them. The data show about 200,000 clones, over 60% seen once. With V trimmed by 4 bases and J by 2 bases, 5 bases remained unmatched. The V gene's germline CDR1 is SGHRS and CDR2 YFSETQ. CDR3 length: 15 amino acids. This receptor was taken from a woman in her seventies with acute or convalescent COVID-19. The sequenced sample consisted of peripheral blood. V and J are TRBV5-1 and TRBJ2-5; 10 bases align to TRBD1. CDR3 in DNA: TGCGCCAGCAGCCGCGGGACAGGGGAACAAGAGACCCAGTACTTC. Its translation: CASSRGTGEQETQYF. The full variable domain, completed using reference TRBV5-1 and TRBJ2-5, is KAGVTQTPRYLIKTRGQQVTLSCSPISGHRSVSWYQQTPGQGLQFLFEYFSETQRNKGNFPGRFSGRQFSNSRSEMNVSTLELGDSALYLCASSRGTGEQETQYFGPGTRLLVL.